The entry below gives a single T cell receptor beta chain sequence along with its context. Its antigen is not identified. This entry comes from a study of T cell responses to AZD1222 COVID-19 vaccine. General study results and limits: Epitopes outside B.1.351 and B.1.1.7 mutated regions reportedly drew nearly half of spike TCRs.

Trimming cost V 1 base and J 6 bases; bases outside gene matches: 5. CDR1 and CDR2 (germline): LGHNA, YSLEER. The CDR3 totals 14 residues. The repertoire was sequenced with immunoSEQ multiplex PCR; TCRdb's copy has only in-frame clones and lacks some. The profile shows more than 100,000 clones, 70% to 90% of them singletons. Sequenced material: peripheral blood, taken on day 0 of AZD1222 vaccination. The clonotype was recovered from an adult in good health. The chain couples TRBV4-3 to TRBJ2-7; 8 bases align to TRBD1. CDR3 sequence: CASSQGTGIGEQYF. CDR3 coding DNA: TGCGCCAGCAGCCAAGGGACAGGGATTGGCGAGCAGTACTTC.